Sequencing of this TCR beta chain was carried out in a study of cytomegalovirus exposure and HLA in healthy donors. Study-wide findings and caveats: There were reportedly fewer N-insertions in an Asian-associated ancestry cluster than the roughly 670-donor mean, in a later analysis.

With regard to this clone: Its cognate antigen is unknown.

The primer mix had 60 Vbeta and 13 Jbeta primers. The assay was immunoSEQ multiplex PCR, and TCRdb's table has in-frame clones only and misses some. Of roughly 150,000 clones in the sample, 70% to 90% are singletons; the top ten hold 2% to 2.5%. After removal of 4 bases from V and 2 bases from J, the junction contained 6 bases not matched to a gene. Germline lookup yields CDR1 LGHNA and CDR2 YNFKEQ. The length of the CDR3 is 15 residues. Material: PBMCs. This TCR derives from a woman aged 18-29 years in good health and CMV-seronegative. The chain joins TRBV4-2 to TRBJ2-3, with 7 bases aligning to TRBD2. CDR3 in amino acids: CASSPSRDYTDTQYF. The DNA for the CDR3 is TGTGCCAGCAGCCCGTCCCGGGACTACACAGATACGCAGTATTTT.